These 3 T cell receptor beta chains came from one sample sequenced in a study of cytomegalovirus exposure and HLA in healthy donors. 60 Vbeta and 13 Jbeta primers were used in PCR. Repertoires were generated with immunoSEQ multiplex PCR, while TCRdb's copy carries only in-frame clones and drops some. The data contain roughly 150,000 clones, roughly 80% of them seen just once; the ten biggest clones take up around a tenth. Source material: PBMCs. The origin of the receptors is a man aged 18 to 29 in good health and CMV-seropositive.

CDR3 bases: TGTGCCAGCAGCTTGGTACCTGGGACAGGGGAGTACAATGAGCAGTTCTTC. This sequence encodes CASSLVPGTGEYNEQFF. V usage is TRBV5-8 and J usage is TRBJ2-1; 10 bases agree with TRBD1. In germline, CDR1 is SGHTS, CDR2 YDEGEE. V lost 0 bases, J lost 4 bases, and 7 bases stayed unmatched. CDR3 length: 17 residues.

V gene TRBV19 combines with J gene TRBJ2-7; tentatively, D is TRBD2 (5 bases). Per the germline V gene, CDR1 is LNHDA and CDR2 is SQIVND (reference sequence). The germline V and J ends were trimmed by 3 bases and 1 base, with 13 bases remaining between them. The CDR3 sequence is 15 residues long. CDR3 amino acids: CASSIESRRSYEQYF. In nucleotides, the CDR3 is TGTGCCAGTAGTATCGAGAGCAGGAGGTCCTACGAGCAGTACTTC.

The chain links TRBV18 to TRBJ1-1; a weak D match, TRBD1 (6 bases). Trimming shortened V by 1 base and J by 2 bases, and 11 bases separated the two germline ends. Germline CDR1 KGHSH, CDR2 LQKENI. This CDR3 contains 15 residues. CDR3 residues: CASSPRQASNTEAFF. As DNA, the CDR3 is TGTGCCAGCTCACCACGACAGGCCTCAAACACTGAAGCTTTCTTT.